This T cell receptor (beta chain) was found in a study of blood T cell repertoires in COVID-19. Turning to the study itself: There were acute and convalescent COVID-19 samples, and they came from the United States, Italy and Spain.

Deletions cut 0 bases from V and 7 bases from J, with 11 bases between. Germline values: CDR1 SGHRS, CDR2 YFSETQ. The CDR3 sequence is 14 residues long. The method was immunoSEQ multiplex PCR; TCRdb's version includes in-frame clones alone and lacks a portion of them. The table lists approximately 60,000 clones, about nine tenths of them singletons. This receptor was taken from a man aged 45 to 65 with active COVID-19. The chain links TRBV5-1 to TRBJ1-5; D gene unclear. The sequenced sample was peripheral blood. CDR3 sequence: CASSLGGEGQPQHF. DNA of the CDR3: TGCGCCAGCAGCTTGGGGGGAGAGGGACAGCCCCAGCATTTT.